The clone carrying this T cell receptor beta chain was seen repeatedly, ten times or more. No antigen is known for it. Gene names and germline match the mouse. With the read ending 3 residues before the CDR3 end, the germline J gene is used to fill in that end. This entry is derived from a study of CD8+ T cells in alopecia areata. Background on the study: Donor skin was harvested from 6-12-month-old C3H/HeJ mice with spontaneous alopecia and grafted onto roughly 7-10-week-old female C3H/HeJ recipients. Findings and limits, study-wide: Scalp samples also yield sequences from resident alphabeta T cells of normal skin.

The sorting of pooled cutaneous lymph node cells relied on CD4, CD8alpha, NKG2D, NKG2ACE and other markers. Germline V CDR1 and CDR2: SNHLY, FYNGKV (reference sequence). This CDR3 has 15 amino acids. Trimming took 6 bases from V and 0 from J, leaving 9 bases between them. Reverse transcription of extracted RNA yielded cDNA, which provided the sequencing template. The table came from immunoSEQ multiplex PCR; TCRdb's copy has only in-frame clones and leaves some out. Recorded here are roughly 260,000 clones, none singletons. The sample taken for sequencing was CD4+ T cells sorted from a lymph node. The V call is TRBV3, the J call TRBJ1-6, with D possibly matching TRBD1 (5 bases). TRBJ1-6 is an ORF for which the function is uncertain. The source is a C3H/HeJ mouse with alopecia areata. This strain has MHC haplotype H2-k. CDR3 bases read: TGTGCCAGCAGTGTCAGGGTTTCCTATAATTCGCCC. It yields the protein CASSVRVSYNSP. In full, the CDR3 is CASSVRVSYNSPLYF.